Described below is a single TCR beta chain sequence and its context. What it binds is not known. Sequencing was performed with immunoSEQ multiplex PCR; in TCRdb, only in-frame clones are kept and a portion is missing. The sample yields 91,000 or so clones, 80% to 90% seen once. The V and J ends lost 4 bases and 8 bases respectively, with 8 bases between them. This CDR3 is 12 amino acids long. Per the germline V gene, CDR1 is SEHNR and CDR2 is FQNEAQ (reference sequence). This sample was taken from a study of OX40 agonist ivuxolimab in advanced cancers. Study-wide findings and caveats: Researchers report that CD8+ T cells had, on average, more expanded clones than CD4+.

The genes are TRBV7-9 and TRBJ2-2; a possible D gene is TRBD2 (5 bases). This clonotype was obtained from an adult with an advanced solid tumor such as melanoma, head and neck, liver or kidney cancer. The material sequenced was CD4+ or CD8+ T cells sorted from blood, taken in a trial of the OX40 agonist ivuxolimab. The CDR3 nucleotides are TGTGCCAGCAGCTCCTCGGGGGGGGAGCTGTTTTTT. Amino acids: CASSSSGGELFF.